The following is a TCR beta chain sequence with its context. This entry comes from a study of blood T cell repertoires in COVID-19. On the study more broadly: Spain, Italy and the United States supplied samples that represented acute and convalescent COVID-19.

How the authors handled the data: Estimation of nucleated cell counts was performed using reference gene primer amplification. Using immunoSEQ multiplex PCR, the repertoire was profiled, and TCRdb retains in-frame clones only, with some absent. From that table come the V and J calls and clone size; the DNA was used to work out D and trimming. The sample holds roughly 200,000 clones, roughly four fifths seen once. Germline CDR1 SNHLY, CDR2 FYNNEI. Deletions cut 0 bases from V and 6 bases from J, with 6 bases between. The CDR3 covers 13 residues. The receptor's source is an elderly woman with COVID-19, enrolled during active disease. Sequencing was done on a sample of peripheral blood. J is TRBJ2-1 and V is TRBV2, with D possibly TRBD2 on 5 matching bases. The chain's CDR3 is CASSEAGGNEQFF. CDR3 DNA sequence: TGTGCCAGCAGTGAAGCAGGAGGCAATGAGCAGTTCTTC.